The 18 T cell receptor beta chains reported below all come from one sample, sequenced in a study of shared clonotypes between healthy human individuals. Assay: immunoSEQ multiplex PCR; the TCRdb copy retains only in-frame clones and omits some. The sample yields 550,000 to 700,000 clones, 73% seen once. Material: memory CD4+ T cells sorted from blood. Described subset: CD45RA-negative fraction. The receptors stem from a woman aged 25 to 39 in good health.

The chain has TRBV6-5 and TRBJ2-5; possibly TRBD2 for D (5 bases). Per the germline V gene, CDR1 is MNHEY and CDR2 is SVGAGI. The CDR3 sequence is 15 residues long. Trimming pared 6 bases from V and 1 base from J, leaving 15 bases between. The CDR3 DNA reads TGTGCCAGCAGAATTTTCGGACGGGGCCAAGAGACCCAGTACTTC. Protein sequence: CASRIFGRGQETQYF.

This rearrangement joins TRBV15 to TRBJ1-2; D is ambiguous. Germline V gene lookup returns CDR1 LNHNV and CDR2 YYDKDF (reference sequence). The CDR3 consists of 15 residues. V lost 5 bases to trimming and J lost 4 bases, with 17 bases between them. CDR3 sequence reads: CATSRSIDSIYGYTF. CDR3 sequence (DNA): TGTGCCACCAGCCGATCTATTGACTCTATCTATGGCTACACCTTC.

The V call is TRBV28, the J call TRBJ1-4; D may be TRBD1 (5 bases). V gave up 6 bases and J gave up 6 bases, with 11 bases separating them. Germline V gene data show CDR1 as MDHEN and CDR2 as SYDVKM. The CDR3 is 13 amino acids. The CDR3 bases are TGTGCCAGCAGCCTAGGGGCCTATGAAAAACTGTTTTTT. Encoded protein: CASSLGAYEKLFF.

The rearrangement uses TRBV2 and TRBJ1-1; 9 nucleotides line up with TRBD1. The length of the CDR3 is 15 residues. In germline, CDR1 is SNHLY, CDR2 FYNNEI. V was clipped by 6 bases and J by 2 bases; unmatched bases: 7. CDR3 sequence reads: CASRPMDRGNTEAFF. The CDR3 DNA reads as TGTGCCAGCAGGCCAATGGACAGGGGAAACACTGAAGCTTTCTTT.

This chain joins TRBV16 and TRBJ1-5, with no clear D. The V end was cut by 2 bases, the J end by 0 bases, with 8 bases between. This CDR3 is built from 15 residues. The germline V gene encodes CDR1 KGHSY and CDR2 FQNENV. CDR3 bases: TGTGCCAGCAGCCAAAACCGGGCTAGCAATCAGCCCCAGCATTTT. Translated: CASSQNRASNQPQHF. The complete variable domain, with remaining parts taken from reference TRBV16 and TRBJ1-5, reads GEEVAQTPKHLVRGEGQKAKLYCAPIKGHSYVFWYQQVLKNEFKFLISFQNENVFDETGMPKERFSAKCLPNSPCSLEIQATKLEDSAVYFCASSQNRASNQPQHFGDGTRLSIL.

The V call is TRBV7-2, the J call TRBJ2-7; D ambiguous. Looked up from germline, CDR1 is SGHTA and CDR2 is FQGNSA. Between the trimmed V and J ends, which lost 6 bases and 6 bases, there was a span of 21 bases. The CDR3 contains 15 residues. CDR3: CASSFFGWEVPEQYF. The CDR3 nucleotides are TGTGCCAGCAGTTTCTTCGGGTGGGAAGTGCCCGAGCAGTACTTC.

This clone was seen just once. The genes are TRBV11-2 and TRBJ2-5; D may be TRBD2 (6 bases). Trimming removed 3 bases at V and 5 bases at J, with 13 bases between. The V gene's germline CDR1 is SGHAT and CDR2 FQNNGV. The CDR3 loop spans 14 amino acids. The CDR3 sequence: CASSFRGRGETQYF. The CDR3 coding sequence is TGTGCCAGCAGCTTTCGGGGGAGAGGGGAGACCCAGTACTTC. The entire variable domain, with the rest obtained from reference TRBV11-2 and TRBJ2-5, is as follows: EAGVAQSPRYKIIEKRQSVAFWCNPISGHATLYWYQQILGQGPKLLIQFQNNGVVDDSQLPKDRFSAERLKGVDSTLKIQPAKLEDSAVYLCASSFRGRGETQYFGPGTRLLVL.

The rearrangement joins TRBV10-3 to TRBJ2-7; 8 nucleotides align to TRBD1. Per germline, CDR1 ENHRY and CDR2 SYGVKD. V lost 2 bases to trimming and J lost 4 bases; unmatched junction nucleotides: 7. The CDR3 length is 15 residues. The CDR3 coding sequence is TGTGCCATCAGTGAGATTGACAGGGGAGGATACGAGCAGTACTTC. It codes for CAISEIDRGGYEQYF.

V and J are TRBV10-3 and TRBJ2-3; weak D call: TRBD2 (5 bases). The CDR3 consists of 13 residues. Germline V gives CDR1 ENHRY, CDR2 SYGVKD. V shed 2 bases and J shed 7 bases, with 10 bases lying between them. CDR3 sequence: CAISEPGVNTQYF. The CDR3 DNA reads TGTGCCATCAGTGAGCCCGGGGTGAATACGCAGTATTTT.

In its sample, this clone was seen a few times. In the same sample, other DNA sequences code for this CDR3. V gene TRBV9 combines with J gene TRBJ1-3; no firm D call. The CDR3 extends over 15 amino acids. Germline CDR1 is SGDLS and CDR2 is YYNGEE. V lost 1 base and J lost 0, with 8 bases in between. DNA for the CDR3: TGTGCCAGCAGCGTAAACCCGAGCTCTGGAAACACCATATATTTT. Translating it yields CASSVNPSSGNTIYF.

V is TRBV28 and J is TRBJ2-3; 7 bases align to TRBD2. The CDR3 contains 17 residues. The trim removed 9 bases at V and 6 bases at J, leaving 21 bases unmatched. CDR1 is MDHEN, CDR2 SYDVKM, per germline. The CDR3 DNA reads TGTGCCAGGAATAGGCGGGAGTGTACGGAAAGGAGGGATACGCAGTATTTT. This codes for CARNRRECTERRDTQYF.

V is TRBV5-4 and J is TRBJ2-7; 11 nucleotides match TRBD1. CDR1 and CDR2 (germline): SGHNT, YYREEE (reference sequence). The CDR3 covers 15 residues. Trimming removed 4 bases from V and 1 base from J; junction bases left unmatched: 4. CDR3 region: CASSPGQGVSYEQYF. CDR3 bases: TGTGCCAGCAGCCCGGGACAGGGGGTTTCCTACGAGCAGTACTTC.

A remark on this clone: The same CDR3 arises from other DNA sequences in this sample as well. The J gene is TRBJ1-1, the V gene TRBV7-9; D perhaps matches TRBD1 (6 bases). Germline loops: CDR1 SEHNR, CDR2 FQNEAQ (reference sequence). CDR3 length: 13 residues. V was clipped by 5 bases and J by 3 bases, with 10 bases between them. The CDR3 here is CASSPRGDTEAFF. CDR3 nucleotide sequence: TGTGCCAGCAGCCCTAGGGGGGACACTGAAGCTTTCTTT.

The rearrangement joins TRBV13 to TRBJ1-2; D is ambiguous. Germline V CDR1 and CDR2: PRHDT, FYEKMQ (reference sequence). This CDR3 region has 14 residues. Trimming shortened V by 5 bases and J by 1 base, and 11 bases separated the two germline ends. CDR3 nucleotide sequence: TGTGCCAGCAGCAAATACAGATTTAACTATGGCTACACCTTC. Its protein product is CASSKYRFNYGYTF.

V and J are TRBV28 and TRBJ1-5; 7 bases align to TRBD1. Trimming cost V 7 bases and J 0 bases; bases outside gene matches: 12. The CDR3 runs to 17 residues. Germline values: CDR1 MDHEN, CDR2 SYDVKM. CDR3 region: CASIVKGAINSNQPQHF. The DNA for the CDR3 is TGTGCCAGCATTGTAAAGGGGGCAATAAATAGCAATCAGCCCCAGCATTTT. Drawing the rest from reference TRBV28 and TRBJ1-5, the complete variable domain is DVKVTQSSRYLVKRTGEKVFLECVQDMDHENMFWYRQDPGLGLRLIYFSYDVKMKEKGDIPEGYSVSREKKERFSLILESASTNQTSMYLCASIVKGAINSNQPQHFGDGTRLSIL.

V and J are TRBV25-1 and TRBJ2-7, with a tentative D call TRBD1 (5 bases). Germline V gene sequence: CDR1 MGHDK, CDR2 SYGVNS. V was clipped by 4 bases and J by 4 bases, with 11 bases between them. The CDR3 runs 13 residues. Here the CDR3 reads CASSGPQGYEQYF. CDR3 coding DNA: TGTGCCAGCAGTGGGCCCCAGGGTTACGAGCAGTACTTC.

This clone was seen at least ten times. This chain links TRBV30 with TRBJ1-5; unclear D gene. The CDR3 spans 16 residues. V was clipped by 0 bases and J by 3 bases, with 15 bases between them. Per the germline V gene, CDR1 is GTSNPN and CDR2 is SVGIG (reference sequence). The CDR3 sequence: CAWSVLETFNNQPQHF. The CDR3 nucleotides read TGTGCCTGGAGTGTACTAGAGACATTTAACAATCAGCCCCAGCATTTT.

The chain links TRBV7-7 to TRBJ2-2; possibly TRBD2 for D (6 bases). Trimming stripped 1 base from V and 4 bases from J, with 10 bases between. The CDR3 runs 15 residues. Per germline, CDR1 SSHAT and CDR2 FNYEAQ (reference sequence). CDR3 sequence (DNA): TGTGCCAGCAGCTTAGTACTCGGGGGCACCGGGGAGCTGTTTTTT. Translation gives CASSLVLGGTGELFF.